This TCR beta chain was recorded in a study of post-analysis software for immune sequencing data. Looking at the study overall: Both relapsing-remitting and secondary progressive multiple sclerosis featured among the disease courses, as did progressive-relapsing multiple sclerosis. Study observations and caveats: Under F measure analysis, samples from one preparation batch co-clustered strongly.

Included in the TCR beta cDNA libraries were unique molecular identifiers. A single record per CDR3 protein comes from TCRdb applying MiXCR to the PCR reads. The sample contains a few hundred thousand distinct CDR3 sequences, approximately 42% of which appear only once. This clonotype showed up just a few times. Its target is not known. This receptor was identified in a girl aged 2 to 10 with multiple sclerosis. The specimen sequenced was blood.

CDR3 amino acids: CASSLDFQETQYF. Written as DNA, the CDR3 is TGTGCCAGCAGCCTGGACTTCCAAGAGACCCAGTACTTC. The V and J genes are TRBV14 and TRBJ2-5; D is perhaps TRBD2 (5 bases). The CDR3 sequence is 13 residues long. Germline V gene data show CDR1 as SGHDN and CDR2 as FVKESK. V shed 4 bases and J shed 1 base, with 7 bases lying between them.